A selection of T cell receptor beta chains follows, all from one sample in a study of early T cells in non-severe SARS-CoV-2 infection. TCRdb re-called the 5' RACE reads with MiXCR, one entry per CDR3 protein. The repertoire includes approximately 65,000 distinct CDR3 sequences, roughly 13% of them detected once, and about 14% sits in the top ten. The sample was whole blood. These receptors were collected from an adult who was a healthcare worker with PCR-confirmed SARS-CoV-2 infection or an uninfected control (not recorded which). The CDR3 runs from the conserved cysteine through the conserved F or W. The D gene is left open where the match is weak. Where a row states a size, it is once, few, many or the class of an expanded clone; other rows omit it.

NA,TRBJ1-2,NA,TRBV2,TGTGCCAGCAGTGCAACTCGCTCAGATAGCTATGGCTACACCTTC,CASSATRSDSYGYTF
NA,TRBJ2-4,many,TRBV11-2,TGTGCCAGCAGCTCTTACGCGGCCCAAAACATTCAGTACTTC,CASSSYAAQNIQYF
NA,TRBJ2-4,NA,TRBV12-3/TRBV12-4,TGTGCCAGCAGTTTTCGAAACATTCAGTACTTC,CASSFRNIQYF
TRBD1,TRBJ2-3,few,TRBV19,TGTGCCAGTAGTACTTTACCGGGACAGGGAACAGATACGCAGTATTTT,CASSTLPGQGTDTQYF
NA,TRBJ2-3,NA,TRBV5-1,TGCGCCAGCAGTTCTCAGACTACAGATACGCAGTATTTT,CASSSQTTDTQYF
TRBD1,TRBJ2-7,once,TRBV28,TGTGCCAGTCGACAGGGCGGCTACGAGCAGTACTTC,CASRQGGYEQYF
NA,TRBJ2-4,many,TRBV21-1,TGTGCCAGCATCGATCTTCCGGACAGAACCAAAAACATTCAGTACTTC,CASIDLPDRTKNIQYF
NA,TRBJ1-2,few,TRBV7-2,TGTGCCAGCAGCTTAATATTAGCAGGGAGATTGAATGGCTACACCTTC,CASSLILAGRLNGYTF
NA,TRBJ1-2,many,TRBV2,TGTGCCAGCAGCCAGACAGATTTCAACTATGGCTACACCTTC,CASSQTDFNYGYTF
NA,TRBJ1-2,many,TRBV28,TGTGCCAGCCAGACAGCGGGGCGCCCCTTCTATGGCTACACCTTC,CASQTAGRPFYGYTF
NA,TRBJ2-4,NA,TRBV14,TGTGCCAGCAGCCAAGATGAGGTTCAGTACTTC,CASSQDEVQYF
NA,TRBJ1-3,NA,TRBV20-1,TGCAGTGCCCCGTTCAGCTCTGGAAACACCATATATTTT,CSAPFSSGNTIYF
TRBD1,TRBJ2-7,NA,TRBV5-1,TGCGCCAGCAGACGGGACAGTCTCTTCGAGCAGTACTTC,CASRRDSLFEQYF
NA,TRBJ1-1,few,TRBV5-5,TGTGCCAGCAGCTTGATCCCTTTGAACACTGAAGCTTTCTTT,CASSLIPLNTEAFF
NA,TRBJ2-7,few,TRBV29-1,TGCAGCGGGAGCAGGGGTCCCGAGCAGTACTTC,CSGSRGPEQYF
TRBD2,TRBJ2-6,many,TRBV11-2,TGTGCCAGCAGCTTCACGGGGGGTTTCTCTGGCAGGGCCAACGTCCTGACTTTC,CASSFTGGFSGRANVLTF
NA,TRBJ1-5,many,TRBV7-2,TGTGCCAGCAGCTTAGCGGGGGATCAGCCCCAGCATTTT,CASSLAGDQPQHF
NA,TRBJ2-2,NA,TRBV5-1,TGCGCCAGCAGCTTGGTATGGGGACAGAACACCGGGGAGCTGTTTTTT,CASSLVWGQNTGELFF
TRBD1,TRBJ1-1,NA,TRBV5-1,TGCGCCAGCAGCTCAGGACTAGACAGGGCGAACCAAAACACTGAAGCTTTCTTT,CASSSGLDRANQNTEAFF
NA,TRBJ1-6,NA,TRBV18,TGTGCCAGCTCACCACAGGGGGTAGATTCACCCCTCCACTTT,CASSPQGVDSPLHF
NA,TRBJ2-2,NA,TRBV19,TGTGCCAGTAGCCTTATGTTGAACACCGGGGAGCTGTTTTTT,CASSLMLNTGELFF
TRBD1,TRBJ2-7,few,TRBV29-1,TGCAGCGTTGGGGGACAGGGAGGAAACGAGCAGTACTTC,CSVGGQGGNEQYF
TRBD1,TRBJ2-4,NA,TRBV9,TGTGCCAGCAGCGCCGGGACAGGCAAAAACATTCAGTACTTC,CASSAGTGKNIQYF
TRBD2,TRBJ2-3,few,TRBV28,TGTGCCAGCAGTCAAGCGGGGGGCCGCACAGATACGCAGTATTTT,CASSQAGGRTDTQYF
NA,TRBJ1-1,few,TRBV5-1,TGCGCCAGCAGCCTGGAAAGGGTTAAAACTGAAGCTTTCTTT,CASSLERVKTEAFF
NA,TRBJ2-1,few,TRBV27,TGTGCCAGCAGTTTAGGAACGAGGGTGAATGAGCAGTTCTTC,CASSLGTRVNEQFF
NA,TRBJ2-3,NA,TRBV28,TGTGCCAGCAGTGGGGGAAGCACAGATACGCAGTATTTT,CASSGGSTDTQYF
TRBD2,TRBJ2-5,many,TRBV28,TGTGCCAGCAGTCGGCTAGCGGAGGGGGAGACCCAGTACTTC,CASSRLAEGETQYF
TRBD1,TRBJ1-1,NA,TRBV18,TGTGTCAGCTCACTCCGGGGACAGGGGGACACTGAAGCTTTCTTT,CVSSLRGQGDTEAFF
NA,TRBJ1-1,many,TRBV2,TGTGCCAGCAGTGCACATACCATGAACACTGAAGCTTTCTTT,CASSAHTMNTEAFF
NA,TRBJ2-1,many,TRBV28,TGTGCCACCCCGGGGAGTGTTAGGAATGAGCAGTTCTTC,CATPGSVRNEQFF
TRBD2,TRBJ2-1,NA,TRBV28,TGTGCCAGCAGCTTCGCACTGACTAGCGGGGGGACTTACAATGAGCAGTTCTTC,CASSFALTSGGTYNEQFF
NA,TRBJ2-5,few,TRBV28,TGTGCCAGCAGCCCCCGGACAATCCTAGGCGAGACCCAGTACTTC,CASSPRTILGETQYF
NA,TRBJ1-4,NA,TRBV2,TGTGCCAGCAGTGAATCGGCAGGCCTTGGAGAAAAACTGTTTTTT,CASSESAGLGEKLFF
TRBD2,TRBJ2-7,few,TRBV3-1,TGTGCCAGCAGCCAAGATCGGGGGGGTGTAGGGCAGTACTTC,CASSQDRGGVGQYF
NA,TRBJ1-2,few,TRBV6-5,TGTGCCAGCAGTTACTCGAGGGGGGGAAATCGAGATGGCTACACCTTC,CASSYSRGGNRDGYTF
NA,TRBJ2-7,few,TRBV5-4,TGTGCCAGCAGCTCCGGACTGGGAAGCTCCTACGAGCAGTACTTC,CASSSGLGSSYEQYF
NA,TRBJ1-6,NA,TRBV7-9,TGTGCCAGCAGCCCGTTGGGCGTGACTAATAATTCACCCCTCCACTTT,CASSPLGVTNNSPLHF
NA,TRBJ2-1,NA,TRBV15,TGTGCCACCAGCAGAGAAAAACTTTACAATGAGCAGTTCTTC,CATSREKLYNEQFF
NA,TRBJ2-1,many,TRBV29-1,TGCAGCGTATTAATTGGACAGGAGCAGTTCTTC,CSVLIGQEQFF
NA,TRBJ1-4,few,TRBV14,TGTGCCAGCAGCCGGTCACAGGGCAATGAAAAACTGTTTTTT,CASSRSQGNEKLFF
TRBD1,TRBJ1-2,NA,TRBV19,TGTGCCAGCAGGACAGGGAACTATGGCTACACCTTC,CASRTGNYGYTF